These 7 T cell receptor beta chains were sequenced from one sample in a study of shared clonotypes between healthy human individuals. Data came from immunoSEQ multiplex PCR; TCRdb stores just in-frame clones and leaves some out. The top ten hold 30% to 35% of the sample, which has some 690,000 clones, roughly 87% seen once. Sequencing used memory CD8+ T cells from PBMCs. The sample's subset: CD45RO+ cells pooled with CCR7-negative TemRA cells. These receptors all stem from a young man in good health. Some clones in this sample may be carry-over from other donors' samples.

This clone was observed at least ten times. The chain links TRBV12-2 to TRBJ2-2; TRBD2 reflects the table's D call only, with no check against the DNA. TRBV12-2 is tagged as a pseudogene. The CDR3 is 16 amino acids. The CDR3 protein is CASRLAQREWDGELFF. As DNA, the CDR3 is TGTGCAAGTCGCTTAGCCCAGCGGGAGTGGGACGGGGAGCTGTTTTTT.

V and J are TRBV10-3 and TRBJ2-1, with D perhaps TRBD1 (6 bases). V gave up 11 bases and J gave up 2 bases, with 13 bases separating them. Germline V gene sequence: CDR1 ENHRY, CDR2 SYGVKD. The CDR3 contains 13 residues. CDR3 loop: CAVNRDTYNEQFF. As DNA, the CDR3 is TGTGCCGTCAACCGGGACACCTACAATGAGCAGTTCTTC.

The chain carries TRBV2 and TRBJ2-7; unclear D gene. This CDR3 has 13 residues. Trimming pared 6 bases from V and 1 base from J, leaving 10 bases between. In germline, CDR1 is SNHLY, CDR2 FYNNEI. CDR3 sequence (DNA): TGTGCCAGCAGGATCCCCAGATCCTACGAGCAGTACTTC. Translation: CASRIPRSYEQYF.

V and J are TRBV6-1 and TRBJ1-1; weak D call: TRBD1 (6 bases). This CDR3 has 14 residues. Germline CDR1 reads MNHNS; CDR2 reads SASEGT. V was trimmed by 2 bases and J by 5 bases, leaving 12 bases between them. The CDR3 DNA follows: TGTGCCAGCAGTGAATCGGGCACAGGGACTGAAGCTTTCTTT. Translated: CASSESGTGTEAFF.

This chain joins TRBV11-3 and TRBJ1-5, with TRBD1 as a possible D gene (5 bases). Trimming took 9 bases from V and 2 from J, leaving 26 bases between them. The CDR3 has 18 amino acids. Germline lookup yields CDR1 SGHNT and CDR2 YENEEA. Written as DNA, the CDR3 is TGTGCCAGAACCTCTTGGGGCGTTTTCCCTTTTTGCAATCAGCCCCAGCATTTT. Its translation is CARTSWGVFPFCNQPQHF.

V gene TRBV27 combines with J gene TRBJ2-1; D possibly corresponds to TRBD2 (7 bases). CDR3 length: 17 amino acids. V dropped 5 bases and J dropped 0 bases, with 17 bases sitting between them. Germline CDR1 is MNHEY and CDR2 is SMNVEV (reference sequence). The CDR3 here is CASSPPRGGSSYNEQFF. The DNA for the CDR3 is TGTGCCAGCAGTCCCCCCAGGGGCGGGAGCTCCTACAATGAGCAGTTCTTC.

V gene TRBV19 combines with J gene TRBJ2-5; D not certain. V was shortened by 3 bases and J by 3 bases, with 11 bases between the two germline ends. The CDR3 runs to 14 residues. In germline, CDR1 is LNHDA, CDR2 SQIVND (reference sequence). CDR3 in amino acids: CASSISSPEETQYF. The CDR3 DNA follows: TGTGCCAGTAGTATTTCAAGCCCGGAAGAGACCCAGTACTTC.